One sample yielded the 12 T cell receptor beta chains listed below, sequenced in a study of control samples from healthy donors and cancer patients (dated by TCRdb to the early 2020s). Libraries were built with the immunoSEQ multiplex PCR assay. TCRdb's version of the immuneACCESS table is confined to in-frame rearrangements and falls short of the full clone set. An unresolved V gene accounts for under half of the shortfall where checked; the remainder is of unknown origin. The sample table lists 90,000 to 120,000 clones, approximately 82% of them with a count of one. The biggest ten clones account for approximately 7% of the sample. Sequencing was done on a sample of blood. The receptor set was obtained from a man aged 18 to 35 in good health.

The rearrangement links TRBV28 to TRBJ2-1, with D tentatively TRBD1 (5 bases). Germline V CDR1 and CDR2: MDHEN, SYDVKM. V lost 5 bases to trimming and J lost 6 bases, with 14 bases between them. The CDR3 spans 14 residues. The CDR3 spells CASSPPTESNEQFF. CDR3 nucleotide sequence: TGTGCCAGCAGTCCCCCGACAGAAAGCAATGAGCAGTTCTTC.

The rearrangement joins TRBV19 to TRBJ1-2; a possible D gene is TRBD1 (5 bases). V gave up 5 bases and J gave up 3 bases, with 16 bases separating them. The length of the CDR3 is 15 residues. CDR1 LNHDA and CDR2 SQIVND come from the germline V gene (reference sequence). CDR3 nucleotide sequence: TGTGCCAGTAGTGCGGCGGCGAGGGGAGACTATGGCTACACCTTC. It specifies CASSAAARGDYGYTF.

This clone has just one count. J is TRBJ2-7 and V is TRBV18, with D possibly matching TRBD2 (5 bases). V lost 0 bases to trimming and J lost 3 bases, with 18 bases between them. Germline values: CDR1 KGHSH, CDR2 LQKENI. The CDR3 runs 17 residues. The CDR3 nucleotides are TGTGCCAGCTCACCACCTAAATCCGAGGGAAAGGACTACGAGCAGTACTTC. Its translation is CASSPPKSEGKDYEQYF.

The chain carries TRBV11-2 and TRBJ2-7, with TRBD1 matching 7 bases. This CDR3 spans 14 amino acids. The J segment lost 2 bases and the V segment lost 5 bases, leaving 6 bases of the junction unmatched. Germline-derived CDR1 and CDR2 are SGHAT and FQNNGV. CDR3 amino acids: CASSPWDSPYEQYV. CDR3 bases: TGTGCCAGCAGCCCATGGGACAGTCCCTACGAGCAGTACGTC.

V usage is TRBV19 and J usage is TRBJ1-6; D unresolved. The length of the CDR3 is 15 residues. Germline loops: CDR1 LNHDA, CDR2 SQIVND (reference sequence). V lost 3 bases to trimming and J lost 7 bases, with 13 bases between them. This CDR3 reads CASSIDPGDNSPLHF. In DNA, the CDR3 is TGTGCCAGTAGTATTGACCCCGGCGACAATTCACCCCTCCACTTT. The variable domain in full, completed from reference TRBV19 and TRBJ1-6, reads DGGITQSPKYLFRKEGQNVTLSCEQNLNHDAMYWYRQDPGQGLRLIYYSQIVNDFQKGDIAEGYSVSREKKESFPLTVTSAQKNPTAFYLCASSIDPGDNSPLHFGNGTRLTVT.

This rearrangement joins TRBV6-2 or TRBV6-3 to TRBJ2-7; D not resolved. The CDR3 runs 14 residues. Trimming cost V 4 bases and J 0 bases, with 10 bases left between them. The germline V gene has CDR1 MNHEY and CDR2 SVGEGT. The CDR3 DNA reads as TGTGCCAGCAGTTCACCGGGCTACTCCTACGAGCAGTACTTC. This codes for CASSSPGYSYEQYF.

This clone was counted a few times. The chain recombines TRBV4-3 with TRBJ1-2, with a tentative D call TRBD1 (6 bases). V shed 5 bases and J shed 6 bases, with 19 bases lying between them. The CDR3 runs 15 residues. Germline lookup yields CDR1 LGHNA and CDR2 YSLEER. CDR3 residues: CASSVDTRGADGYTF. DNA of the CDR3: TGCGCCAGCAGCGTGGACACGCGGGGGGCGGATGGCTACACCTTC.

The rearrangement links TRBV4-1 to TRBJ1-4; the match to TRBD1 covers 7 bases. The CDR3 is 16 amino acids. The trim removed 0 bases at V and 5 bases at J, leaving 6 bases unmatched. From germline, CDR1 is MGHRA and CDR2 YSYEKL. Here the CDR3 reads CASSQESDRVNEKLFF. Here the CDR3 DNA reads TGCGCCAGCAGCCAAGAATCTGACAGGGTGAATGAAAAACTGTTTTTT.

The chain couples TRBV11-2 to TRBJ1-2, with 7 positions matching TRBD1. Germline CDR1 reads SGHAT; CDR2 reads FQNNGV. CDR3 length: 18 amino acids. V lost 1 base to trimming and J lost 0 bases; unmatched junction nucleotides: 11. The CDR3 loop reads CASSLVGRGFVANYGYTF. DNA of the CDR3: TGTGCCAGCAGCTTAGTGGGCAGGGGGTTTGTTGCTAACTATGGCTACACCTTC.

The chain is built from TRBV6-1 and TRBJ2-1; 10 positions agree with TRBD1. This CDR3 spans 16 amino acids. J was trimmed by 8 bases and V by 3 bases; bases with no gene match: 10. The germline V gene has CDR1 MNHNS and CDR2 SASEGT. CDR3 in amino acids: CASSEGWGQGMDEQFF. The CDR3 nucleotides read TGTGCCAGCAGTGAGGGATGGGGACAGGGGATGGATGAGCAGTTCTTC.

CDR3 nucleotide sequence: TGTGCCAGCAGCTTGGGTTCAGGGGATCAGCCTAGCTCCTATAATTCACCCCTCCACTTT. It encodes CASSLGSGDQPSSYNSPLHF. V usage is TRBV5-5 and J usage is TRBJ1-6, with D tentatively TRBD1 (6 bases). Trimming removed 0 bases at V and 0 bases at J, with 19 bases between. The CDR3 extends over 20 amino acids. Germline CDR1 reads SGHKS; CDR2 reads YYEKEE (reference sequence).

This clone was found once. The sample contains more than one DNA sequence encoding this CDR3. The rearrangement uses TRBV19 and TRBJ1-1, with a tentative D call TRBD1 (6 bases). Germline V gives CDR1 LNHDA, CDR2 SQIVND (reference sequence). The CDR3 runs to 14 residues. The V end lost 4 bases, the J end lost 0 bases, and 9 bases lay between the germline ends. The CDR3 bases are TGTGCCAGTAGTAGAGGACAGTTGAACACTGAAGCTTTCTTT. This translates into CASSRGQLNTEAFF.